The 32 T cell receptor beta chains in this list originate from one sample, sequenced in a study of T-cell memory formation after mild COVID-19. TCRdb independently ran MiXCR on the 5' RACE reads; one entry per CDR3 protein. The table records about 350,000 distinct CDR3 sequences, about 15% of them present only once. Sample: PBMCs or a T cell subset sorted from them (not recorded which). The source of these receptors is a man younger than 35 who had mild COVID-19 (a few samples of this study predate the infection). Cell type and time point are not known.

This clonotype turned up a few times. This chain connects TRBV19 to TRBJ1-2; the D is unclear. The CDR3 length is 11 residues. Germline lookup yields CDR1 LNHDA and CDR2 SQIVND (reference sequence). V lost 7 bases and J lost 8, with 11 bases in between. Written as DNA, the CDR3 is TGTGCCAGTACGGGGATGCGGGGCTACACCTTC. It specifies CASTGMRGYTF.

The J gene is TRBJ1-4, the V gene TRBV18, with 12 bases aligning to TRBD1. CDR1 is KGHSH and CDR2 is LQKENI in the germline V gene. This CDR3 spans 15 amino acids. V shed 3 bases and J 6 bases; nucleotides not matched to a gene: 2. In nucleotides, the CDR3 is TGTGCCAGCTCACCTGGGACAGGGGGCGATGAAAAACTGTTTTTT. Protein product: CASSPGTGGDEKLFF.

This chain joins TRBV6-6 and TRBJ2-7; D gene unclear. Germline V gene sequence: CDR1 MNHNY, CDR2 SVGAGI (reference sequence). Trimming took off 6 bases at V and 0 bases at J, with 12 bases between the two ends. The CDR3 sequence is 14 residues long. CDR3 residues: CASRAPDFSYEQYF. The CDR3 coding sequence is TGTGCCAGCAGGGCCCCCGATTTCTCCTACGAGCAGTACTTC.

This clonotype was counted a few times. The chain links TRBV4-1 to TRBJ2-3; D may be TRBD1 (5 bases). Germline values: CDR1 MGHRA, CDR2 YSYEKL. The V end was cut by 2 bases, the J end by 4 bases, with 19 bases between. The CDR3 spans 17 residues. As DNA, the CDR3 is TGCGCCAGCAGCCAACGTGCGTCCGCTGGGGCGGCAGATACGCAGTATTTT. Its translation: CASSQRASAGAADTQYF.

The gene calls are TRBV19 and TRBJ2-3; D gene ambiguous. This CDR3 has 13 residues. Per the germline V gene, CDR1 is LNHDA and CDR2 is SQIVND (reference sequence). V gave up 1 base and J gave up 6 bases, with 8 bases separating them. Here the CDR3 reads CASSIGPGDTQYF. For the CDR3, the DNA is TGTGCCAGTAGTATAGGGCCTGGGGATACGCAGTATTTT.

This clonotype occurred a few times. V is TRBV7-8 and J is TRBJ1-3; D call uncertain. V was shortened by 5 bases and J by 7 bases, with 15 bases between the two germline ends. The CDR3 spans 14 residues. Germline CDR1 reads SGHVS; CDR2 reads FQNEAQ. The CDR3 region has the DNA TGTGCCAGCAGCCCCCGGGATTCGATTAACACCATATATTTT. It translates to CASSPRDSINTIYF.

This clonotype has just a few counts. The rearrangement links TRBV28 to TRBJ2-5; TRBD1 aligns across 8 bases. Germline assignment: CDR1 MDHEN and CDR2 SYDVKM. The J segment lost 4 bases and the V segment lost 1 base, leaving 5 bases of the junction unmatched. This CDR3 region has 15 residues. The CDR3 protein is CASSLLARGRETQYF. CDR3 nucleotide sequence: TGTGCCAGCAGTTTATTGGCCAGGGGGCGAGAGACCCAGTACTTC.

Ten or more counts support this clonotype. The chain couples TRBV7-2 to TRBJ2-3, with 9 positions matching TRBD1. V trimming: 8 bases; J trimming: 2 bases; junction bases outside the gene matches: 8. CDR1 and CDR2 from the germline V gene are SGHTA and FQGNSA. The CDR3 is 15 residues long. CDR3 protein: CASAGTGRFTDTQYF. The CDR3 nucleotides are TGTGCCAGCGCTGGGACAGGGAGGTTCACAGATACGCAGTATTTT.

As concerns this clonotype: This may be a read error: a much more frequent sequence differs by one nucleotide. The chain is built from TRBV5-6 and TRBJ2-7; no clear D. Germline V lookup: CDR1 SGHDT, CDR2 YYEEEE. V was trimmed by 1 base and J by 3 bases, leaving 5 bases between them. The CDR3 consists of 12 residues. For the CDR3, the DNA is TGTGCCAGCAGCTTGACAGACTACGAGCAGTACTTC. It codes for CASSLTDYEQYF.

The DNA for the CDR3 is TGTGCCAGCAGCCCGCGACAGGGGAGGAGCAATCAGCCCCAGCATTTT. Amino acids: CASSPRQGRSNQPQHF. The gene calls are TRBV5-6 and TRBJ1-5; 8 positions match TRBD1. V lost 4 bases and J lost 1; bases outside the gene matches: 7. Germline lookup yields CDR1 SGHDT and CDR2 YYEEEE. This CDR3 region has 16 residues.

This clonotype was detected a few times. The chain links TRBV4-1 to TRBJ2-7, with 9 bases identical to TRBD1. The CDR3 is 16 residues long. Per the germline V gene, CDR1 is MGHRA and CDR2 is YSYEKL. J lost 0 bases, V lost 4 bases, and 7 bases had no gene match. DNA of the CDR3: TGCGCCAGCAGCCCGTCCGGACAGGGGTACTCCTACGAGCAGTACTTC. Amino acid sequence: CASSPSGQGYSYEQYF.

The chain couples TRBV28 to TRBJ2-7, with D tentatively TRBD2 (5 bases). This CDR3 has 14 amino acids. Per the germline V gene, CDR1 is MDHEN and CDR2 is SYDVKM. The CDR3 loop is CASMRAEGAYEQFV. The CDR3 DNA is TGTGCCAGCATGAGGGCCGAGGGAGCCTACGAGCAGTTCGTC.

This clonotype has at least ten counts. This rearrangement joins TRBV20-1 to TRBJ1-2, with 8 positions matching TRBD1. The CDR3 sequence is 13 residues long. Germline V gene data show CDR1 as DFQATT and CDR2 as SNEGSKA (reference sequence). Trimming at V came to 4 bases and at J to 8 bases, leaving 9 bases not matched to a gene. CDR3 bases: TGCAGTGCTACATCCGGGACAGGATCCGGCTACACCTTC. Its translation is CSATSGTGSGYTF.

This clonotype was detected a few times. The gene calls are TRBV11-2 and TRBJ1-6; 9 nucleotides agree with TRBD1. This CDR3 region has 15 residues. CDR1 is SGHAT and CDR2 is FQNNGV in the germline V gene. The V and J ends lost 8 bases and 9 bases, in that order; junction bases with no gene match: 11. Here the CDR3 DNA reads TGTGCCAGCTCTGATCCGACAGGGGGGGCTTCACCCCTCCACTTT. This codes for CASSDPTGGASPLHF.

This chain links TRBV29-1 with TRBJ2-3; 7 bases are a match to TRBD1. The CDR3 loop spans 10 amino acids. CDR1 and CDR2 from the germline V gene are SQVTM and ANQGSEA. After removal of 6 bases from V and 10 bases from J, the junction contained 4 bases not matched to a gene. CDR3 amino acids: CSVMTGPQYF. The CDR3 coding sequence is TGCAGCGTAATGACAGGGCCGCAGTATTTT.

The chain has TRBV7-9 and TRBJ2-7; TRBD2 matches 7 bases. The germline V gene encodes CDR1 SEHNR and CDR2 FQNEAQ (reference sequence). V shed 3 bases and J 1 base; nucleotides not matched to a gene: 6. CDR3 length: 15 residues. Here the CDR3 DNA reads TGTGCCAGCAGCTTCGGCGGGGGAATTTCCTACGAGCAGTACTTC. Translation gives CASSFGGGISYEQYF.

This clonotype was seen more than once but under ten times. The rearrangement joins TRBV20-1 to TRBJ1-2; 7 bases are a match to TRBD1. The V gene end was trimmed by 6 bases and the J gene end by 7 bases; junction bases not matched to a gene: 11. The germline CDR1 and CDR2 sequences are DFQATT and SNEGSKA (reference sequence). CDR3 size: 13 residues. In DNA form, the CDR3 reads TGCAGTGCCAAACGACAGGGAGCCGGTGGCTACACCTTC. It specifies CSAKRQGAGGYTF.

This chain connects TRBV18 to TRBJ2-7; weak D call: TRBD2 (6 bases). CDR3 length: 13 residues. From germline, CDR1 is KGHSH and CDR2 LQKENI. The V gene lost 6 bases and the J gene lost 4 bases, with 13 bases spanning the gap. This CDR3 reads CASSQGTFYEQYF. The CDR3, as DNA: TGTGCCAGCTCCCAAGGGACTTTTTACGAGCAGTACTTC.

The table lists this clonotype with a few counts. The J gene is TRBJ1-1, the V gene TRBV19, with D maybe TRBD1 (5 bases). Germline lookup yields CDR1 LNHDA and CDR2 SQIVND (reference sequence). Trimming cost V 8 bases and J 1 base, with 17 bases left between them. The CDR3 contains 15 residues. CDR3 protein: CASAHRRDRNTEAFF. The CDR3, as DNA: TGTGCCAGTGCTCATCGCCGCGACAGGAACACTGAAGCTTTCTTT.

The sample holds many counts of this clonotype. The chain employs TRBV6-5 and TRBJ2-3; 8 nucleotides align to TRBD2. Germline V gene data show CDR1 as MNHEY and CDR2 as SVGAGI. The CDR3 consists of 14 residues. V shed 5 bases and J 4 bases; nucleotides not matched to a gene: 5. CDR3 sequence reads: CASSTRGGADTQYF. The CDR3 region has the DNA TGTGCCAGCAGTACCCGGGGGGGTGCAGATACGCAGTATTTT.

Many counts were recorded for this clonotype. The chain joins TRBV5-1 to TRBJ1-1; 7 bases line up with TRBD1. This CDR3 comprises 13 residues. CDR1 and CDR2 (germline): SGHRS, YFSETQ. After removal of 5 bases from V and 7 bases from J, the junction contained 8 bases not matched to a gene. DNA for the CDR3: TGCGCCAGCAGTTATGGCAGGGGGGATGAAGCTTTCTTT. This translates into CASSYGRGDEAFF.

V usage is TRBV4-3 and J usage is TRBJ1-2; 8 bases align to TRBD1. V was clipped by 4 bases and J by 3 bases; unmatched bases: 7. There are 15 residues in the CDR3. Germline CDR1 LGHNA, CDR2 YSLEER. The CDR3 loop is CASSRQTGVHYGYTF. The CDR3, as DNA: TGCGCCAGCAGCCGCCAGACAGGGGTCCACTATGGCTACACCTTC.

This clonotype was counted a few times. The chain is built from TRBV7-3 and TRBJ2-5; D is unclear. V was cut by 1 base and J by 2 bases, with 8 bases left in between. This CDR3 comprises 14 residues. The germline V gene has CDR1 SGHTA and CDR2 FQGTGA. CDR3 DNA: TGTGCCAGCAGCTTAAATGGGTGGCAAGAGACCCAGTACTTC. Protein sequence: CASSLNGWQETQYF.

This sequence joins TRBV7-9 and TRBJ1-6; TRBD1 matches 7 bases. The V segment lost 4 bases and the J segment 4 bases; nucleotides outside the gene matches: 7. CDR3 size: 16 residues. Germline V lookup: CDR1 SEHNR, CDR2 FQNEAQ (reference sequence). The CDR3 DNA reads TGTGCCAGCAGCTCGAGCGGGACAGCATATAATTCACCCCTCCACTTT. Translating it yields CASSSSGTAYNSPLHF.

There are many counts of this clonotype. J is TRBJ2-5 and V is TRBV11-2; TRBD2 aligns across 9 bases. CDR3 length: 16 residues. The germline V gene encodes CDR1 SGHAT and CDR2 FQNNGV. The V and J ends lost 5 bases and 2 bases, in that order; junction bases with no gene match: 9. The DNA of the CDR3 is TGTGCCAGCAGCCCAGGGGCTAGCGGGGAGCAAGAGACCCAGTACTTC. Its translation is CASSPGASGEQETQYF.

This clonotype has ten or more counts. The chain uses TRBV7-2 and TRBJ2-6; D is undetermined. The length of the CDR3 is 15 residues. V was cut by 5 bases and J by 1 base, with 9 bases left in between. CDR1 is SGHTA, CDR2 FQGNSA, per germline. Here the CDR3 reads CASSPLVSGANVLTF. CDR3 in DNA: TGTGCCAGCAGCCCTCTAGTATCTGGGGCCAACGTCCTGACTTTC.

This clonotype was seen many times. The rearrangement joins TRBV7-6 to TRBJ2-2; D is unresolved. Germline V CDR1 and CDR2: SGHVS, FNYEAQ. This CDR3 has 15 residues. Trimming removed 5 bases from V and 4 bases from J, with 14 bases in between. CDR3 residues: CASSPRPGPTGELFF. Written as DNA, the CDR3 is TGTGCCAGCAGCCCCAGACCGGGTCCCACCGGGGAGCTGTTTTTT.

There are a few counts of this clonotype. The V and J genes are TRBV9 and TRBJ2-7; 12 positions agree with TRBD1. This CDR3 is 14 amino acids long. CDR1 is SGDLS and CDR2 is YYNGEE in the germline V gene. J was trimmed by 7 bases and V by 3 bases; bases with no gene match: 5. DNA of the CDR3: TGTGCCAGCAGCGACGGGACAGGGGGCCGGGAGCAGTACTTC. Translated: CASSDGTGGREQYF.

This clonotype showed up many times. CDR3 DNA sequence: TGCGCCAGCAGCTTGAAGGCAGATTCACCCCTCCACTTT. As protein: CASSLKADSPLHF. The genes are TRBV5-1 and TRBJ1-6; D gene unclear. The CDR3 runs 13 residues. Germline V gene sequence: CDR1 SGHRS, CDR2 YFSETQ. Between the trimmed V and J ends, which lost 1 base and 8 bases, there was a span of 7 bases.

The CDR3 DNA reads as TGCGCCAGCAGCTGGACAGGGGACCTGAACACTGAAGCTTTCTTT. It specifies CASSWTGDLNTEAFF. The gene calls are TRBV5-1 and TRBJ1-1; 9 nucleotides align to TRBD1. The CDR3 length is 15 residues. The V segment lost 3 bases and the J segment 0 bases; nucleotides outside the gene matches: 3. Germline assignment: CDR1 SGHRS and CDR2 YFSETQ.

This clonotype has more than one count but fewer than ten. This sequence joins TRBV6-2 or TRBV6-3 and TRBJ2-4, with 8 bases lining up with TRBD1. This CDR3 comprises 16 residues. The ends lost 2 bases at V and 8 bases at J; junction bases unmatched: 11. Germline CDR1 reads MNHEY; CDR2 reads SVGEGT. CDR3 nucleotides: TGTGCCAGCAGTTACAGCCCGACAGGGGATATAGACATTCAGTACTTC. This translates into CASSYSPTGDIDIQYF.

CDR3 DNA: TGTGCCAGCAGTTCCCGGCAGGGAGCTCAACCCCTCCACTTT. Protein product: CASSSRQGAQPLHF. The gene calls are TRBV7-2 and TRBJ1-6, with a weak D call TRBD1 (5 bases). The ends were cut back, 6 bases at V and 12 bases at J, with 18 bases in the middle. The CDR3 loop spans 14 amino acids. CDR1 and CDR2 from the germline V gene are SGHTA and FQGNSA.